The rows below give T cell receptor beta chains drawn from one sample of a study of T cell responses to AZD1222 COVID-19 vaccine. Sequencing was performed with immunoSEQ multiplex PCR; in TCRdb, only in-frame clones are kept and a portion is missing. In the table there are 80,000 to 100,000 clones, about 89% of which are singletons. Sequenced here: peripheral blood, sampled 28 days after the second AZD1222 dose. The receptors come from an adult who received the AZD1222 COVID-19 vaccine. CDR3s include the opening cysteine and the closing phenylalanine or tryptophan. Each record gives: D gene, clone size, V gene, J gene, CDR3 protein, CDR3 DNA. The D gene is left open where the match is weak. Clone size is shown for a subset of rows, as once, few, many or a class of expanded clone.

D gene: .; clone size: .; V gene: TRBV5-5; J gene: TRBJ2-1; CDR3 protein: CASSLVGRGQTSYNEQFF; CDR3 DNA: TGTGCCAGCAGCTTGGTCGGTCGGGGACAAACCTCCTACAATGAGCAGTTCTTC
D gene: .; clone size: .; V gene: TRBV6-5; J gene: TRBJ1-4; CDR3 protein: CASSYSSGGKLFF; CDR3 DNA: TGTGCCAGCAGTTACTCGAGTGGGGGCAAACTGTTTTTT
D gene: .; clone size: .; V gene: TRBV12-3/TRBV12-4; J gene: TRBJ2-1; CDR3 protein: CASKFHNEQFF; CDR3 DNA: TGTGCCAGCAAATTCCACAATGAGCAGTTCTTC
D gene: .; clone size: .; V gene: TRBV3-1/TRBV3-2; J gene: TRBJ2-2; CDR3 protein: CASSPPLGWNTGELFF; CDR3 DNA: TGTGCCAGCAGCCCACCCCTAGGATGGAACACCGGGGAGCTGTTTTTT
D gene: TRBD2; clone size: .; V gene: TRBV6-2/TRBV6-3; J gene: TRBJ2-7; CDR3 protein: CASSYSPSGFYEQYF; CDR3 DNA: TGTGCCAGCAGTTACTCCCCTAGCGGATTCTACGAGCAGTACTTC
D gene: TRBD1; clone size: .; V gene: TRBV4-2; J gene: TRBJ1-2; CDR3 protein: CASSQATGARGYTF; CDR3 DNA: TGTGCCAGCAGCCAGGCTACAGGGGCGAGGGGCTACACCTTC
D gene: TRBD1; clone size: .; V gene: TRBV5-1; J gene: TRBJ2-3; CDR3 protein: CASSQGQEADTQYF; CDR3 DNA: TGCGCCAGCAGCCAAGGACAGGAGGCAGATACGCAGTATTTT
D gene: TRBD1; clone size: .; V gene: TRBV5-1; J gene: TRBJ1-2; CDR3 protein: CASSWDRHYGYTF; CDR3 DNA: TGCGCCAGCAGCTGGGACAGGCACTATGGCTACACCTTC
D gene: TRBD1; clone size: .; V gene: TRBV18; J gene: TRBJ1-6; CDR3 protein: CASSPETGGSPLHF; CDR3 DNA: TGTGCCAGCTCACCAGAGACAGGGGGGTCACCCCTCCACTTT
D gene: .; clone size: .; V gene: TRBV7-2; J gene: TRBJ2-1; CDR3 protein: CASSRRSAGRYRSNEQFF; CDR3 DNA: TGTGCCAGCAGCCGCCGGTCGGCGGGGAGGTACCGGTCCAATGAGCAGTTCTTC
D gene: TRBD1; clone size: .; V gene: TRBV2; J gene: TRBJ1-2; CDR3 protein: CASGQDYGYTF; CDR3 DNA: TGTGCCAGCGGACAGGACTATGGCTACACCTTC
D gene: .; clone size: .; V gene: TRBV9; J gene: TRBJ2-3; CDR3 protein: CASRKGAGGTDTQYF; CDR3 DNA: TGTGCCAGCAGGAAAGGGGCAGGGGGCACAGATACGCAGTATTTT
D gene: .; clone size: once; V gene: TRBV5-1; J gene: TRBJ2-1; CDR3 protein: CATSEGGLSNEQFF; CDR3 DNA: TGCGCCACCAGTGAGGGGGGATTAAGCAATGAGCAGTTCTTC
D gene: .; clone size: .; V gene: TRBV4-1; J gene: TRBJ2-2; CDR3 protein: CASSHNTGELFF; CDR3 DNA: TGCGCCAGCAGCCATAACACCGGGGAGCTGTTTTTT
D gene: TRBD1; clone size: .; V gene: TRBV2; J gene: TRBJ1-5; CDR3 protein: CASRKTGLDSNQPQHF; CDR3 DNA: TGTGCCAGCAGGAAGACAGGGCTAGATAGCAATCAGCCCCAGCATTTT
D gene: .; clone size: .; V gene: TRBV14; J gene: TRBJ1-5; CDR3 protein: CASSQDRAFEHF; CDR3 DNA: TGTGCCAGCAGCCAAGATAGGGCATTTGAGCATTTT
D gene: .; clone size: .; V gene: TRBV18; J gene: TRBJ2-7; CDR3 protein: CASTLRGESSYEQYF; CDR3 DNA: TGTGCCAGCACCCTCCGGGGTGAAAGCTCCTACGAGCAGTACTTC
D gene: .; clone size: .; V gene: TRBV7-9; J gene: TRBJ1-2; CDR3 protein: CASSLGQGPGGYTF; CDR3 DNA: TGTGCCAGCAGCTTAGGCCAGGGACCTGGGGGCTACACCTTC
D gene: .; clone size: .; V gene: TRBV2; J gene: TRBJ1-4; CDR3 protein: CASRGLATNEKLFF; CDR3 DNA: TGTGCCAGCAGAGGTCTTGCAACTAATGAAAAACTGTTTTTT
D gene: TRBD1; clone size: .; V gene: TRBV4-2; J gene: TRBJ1-6; CDR3 protein: CASSQDGDRGVSPLHF; CDR3 DNA: TGTGCCAGCAGCCAAGATGGGGACAGGGGGGTATCACCCCTCCACTTT
D gene: .; clone size: .; V gene: TRBV6-4; J gene: TRBJ1-2; CDR3 protein: CASSDSVGYGYTF; CDR3 DNA: TGTGCCAGCAGTGACTCGGTTGGCTATGGCTACACCTTC
D gene: .; clone size: once; V gene: TRBV6-6; J gene: TRBJ1-1; CDR3 protein: CASSQRNTEAFF; CDR3 DNA: TGTGCCAGCAGTCAAAGGAACACTGAAGCTTTCTTT
D gene: TRBD1; clone size: .; V gene: TRBV3-1/TRBV3-2; J gene: TRBJ1-5; CDR3 protein: CASSQETGSAGPQHF; CDR3 DNA: TGTGCCAGCAGCCAAGAGACAGGGTCCGCGGGGCCCCAGCATTTT
D gene: TRBD1; clone size: .; V gene: TRBV2; J gene: TRBJ1-2; CDR3 protein: CASRAGTGTLRHGYTF; CDR3 DNA: TGTGCCAGCAGGGCTGGGACAGGGACCCTTCGACATGGCTACACCTTC
D gene: TRBD2; clone size: .; V gene: TRBV27; J gene: TRBJ2-3; CDR3 protein: CASTPWGGRTDTQYF; CDR3 DNA: TGTGCCAGCACCCCCTGGGGGGGACGCACAGATACGCAGTATTTT